The text below deals with one TCR beta chain. Its antigen is unidentified. The sample comes from a study of cytomegalovirus exposure and HLA in healthy donors. Study-wide results and limits: TCR beta chains associated with HLA were, in a later analysis, more clonally expanded than equally common others.

The CDR3 covers 15 residues. The germline V gene encodes CDR1 MDHEN and CDR2 SYDVKM. V dropped 7 bases and J dropped 2 bases, with 15 bases sitting between them. The PCR used 60 Vbeta and 13 Jbeta primers. Profiled with immunoSEQ multiplex PCR; TCRdb holds only in-frame clones, not every one. The sample holds 150,000 to 200,000 clones, 79% seen once. The sequence was obtained from a woman aged 25 to 39 in good health and CMV-seropositive. The chain carries TRBV28 and TRBJ1-3; no reliable D call. The source material was PBMCs. This chain's CDR3 is CASTLLPTAGNTIYF. The CDR3, as DNA: TGTGCCAGCACGCTATTACCTACTGCTGGAAACACCATATATTTT.